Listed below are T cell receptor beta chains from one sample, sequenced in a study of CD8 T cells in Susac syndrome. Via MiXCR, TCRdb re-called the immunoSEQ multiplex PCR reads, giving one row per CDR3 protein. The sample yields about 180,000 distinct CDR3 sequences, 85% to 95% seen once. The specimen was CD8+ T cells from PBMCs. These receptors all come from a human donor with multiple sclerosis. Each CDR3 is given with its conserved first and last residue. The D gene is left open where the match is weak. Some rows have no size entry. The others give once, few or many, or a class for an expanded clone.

CASSPTGGRVVNTEAFF | TGTGCCAGCTCACCAACAGGGGGTCGGGTGGTGAACACTGAAGCTTTCTTT | NA | TRBJ1-1 | TRBV18 | TRBD1
CASSLIPGSLSNQPQHF | TGCGCCAGCAGCCTAATCCCGGGGTCACTAAGCAATCAGCCCCAGCATTTT | NA | TRBJ1-5 | TRBV4-1 | NA
CASSVGEPRTTDTQYF | TGTGCCAGCAGCGTAGGTGAACCGAGGACCACAGATACGCAGTATTTT | NA | TRBJ2-3 | TRBV9 | NA
CASSPQTIRSGVTQYF | TGTGCCAGCAGCCCCCAAACCATCAGGTCCGGCGTGACCCAGTACTTC | NA | TRBJ2-5 | TRBV28 | NA
CASSFGREQPYNEQFF | TGTGCCAGCAGTTTTGGGCGGGAGCAGCCCTACAATGAGCAGTTCTTC | few | TRBJ2-1 | TRBV12-3/TRBV12-4 | TRBD2
CSGGPTNTGELFF | TGCAGCGGGGGACCAACGAACACCGGGGAGCTGTTTTTT | NA | TRBJ2-2 | TRBV29-1 | NA
CSVPLAGPLDTQYF | TGCAGCGTTCCGCTAGCGGGCCCCTTGGATACGCAGTATTTT | NA | TRBJ2-3 | TRBV29-1 | TRBD2
CSVMGTSGYEQYF | TGCAGCGTGATGGGGACTAGCGGGTACGAGCAGTACTTC | NA | TRBJ2-7 | TRBV29-1 | TRBD2
CASSQVGQGSHEQFF | TGTGCCAGCAGCCAAGTGGGACAGGGTTCCCATGAGCAGTTCTTC | NA | TRBJ2-1 | TRBV3-1 | TRBD1
CADGIGGSLYGYTF | TGTGCCGATGGTATAGGCGGGAGTCTCTATGGCTACACCTTC | NA | TRBJ1-2 | TRBV30 | NA
CAWSGGTQGFTF | TGTGCCTGGAGTGGGGGGACACAAGGATTCACCTTC | NA | TRBJ1-2 | TRBV30 | NA
CSARTQGSSYNEQFF | TGCAGTGCCAGGACACAGGGGAGCTCCTACAATGAGCAGTTCTTC | NA | TRBJ2-1 | TRBV20-1 | TRBD1
CASSLAPRGGEQFF | TGTGCCAGCAGCTTGGCTCCCCGGGGAGGTGAGCAGTTCTTC | NA | TRBJ2-1 | TRBV5-4 | NA
CASSFRDTEAFF | TGTGCCAGCAGCTTCCGGGACACTGAAGCTTTCTTT | few | TRBJ1-1 | TRBV9 | NA
CASSVTGTGITDTQYF | TGTGCCAGCAGCGTAACCGGGACAGGAATCACAGATACGCAGTATTTT | once | TRBJ2-3 | TRBV9 | TRBD1
CASSFGRQGNTEAFF | TGTGCCAGCAGTTTCGGGAGACAGGGGAACACTGAAGCTTTCTTT | NA | TRBJ1-1 | TRBV27 | TRBD1
CASSQDERTTDTQYF | TGCGCCAGCAGCCAAGACGAGCGGACCACAGATACGCAGTATTTT | NA | TRBJ2-3 | TRBV4-1 | NA
CASRGRGWETQYF | TGTGCCAGCAGGGGAAGGGGTTGGGAGACCCAGTACTTC | NA | TRBJ2-5 | TRBV28 | NA
CASSMDEQYF | TGTGCCAGCAGTATGGACGAGCAGTACTTC | NA | TRBJ2-7 | TRBV25-1 | NA
CSVGRDHTEAFF | TGCAGCGTTGGCAGGGACCACACTGAAGCTTTCTTT | NA | TRBJ1-1 | TRBV29-1 | NA
CASSYAGTNYEQYF | TGTGCCAGCAGCTACGCCGGGACTAACTACGAGCAGTACTTC | NA | TRBJ2-7 | TRBV12-3/TRBV12-4 | TRBD2
CASSGNLNTEAFF | TGTGCCAGCAGTGGCAACTTGAACACTGAAGCTTTCTTT | NA | TRBJ1-1 | TRBV25-1 | NA
CSVEGVLGGDRVYEQFF | TGCAGCGTTGAAGGGGTTTTAGGGGGGGACAGGGTCTATGAGCAGTTCTTC | NA | TRBJ2-1 | TRBV29-1 | TRBD1
CASSAPSGSSYNEQFF | TGTGCCAGCAGCGCTCCTAGCGGGAGCTCCTACAATGAGCAGTTCTTC | NA | TRBJ2-1 | TRBV9 | TRBD2
CSVGPSGANVLTF | TGCAGCGTCGGGCCGTCTGGGGCCAACGTCCTGACTTTC | NA | TRBJ2-6 | TRBV29-1 | NA
CASTPDWGYEQYF | TGTGCCAGCACACCGGACTGGGGCTACGAGCAGTACTTC | NA | TRBJ2-7 | TRBV28 | NA
CASSSRGQGIPGNTIYF | TGTGCCAGCAGCTCAAGGGGACAGGGCATCCCTGGAAACACCATATATTTT | NA | TRBJ1-3 | TRBV11-2 | TRBD1
CASSGRVIGELFF | TGCGCCAGCAGCGGAAGGGTGATCGGGGAGCTGTTTTTT | once | TRBJ2-2 | TRBV5-1 | NA
CSVGGDTEAFF | TGCAGCGTTGGGGGCGACACTGAAGCTTTCTTT | NA | TRBJ1-1 | TRBV29-1 | NA
CASSPPDRGTEAFF | TGCGCCAGCAGTCCACCAGACAGAGGCACTGAAGCTTTCTTT | NA | TRBJ1-1 | TRBV23-1 | NA
CASSQLVAEQYF | TGTGCCAGCAGCCAACTAGTTGCCGAGCAGTACTTC | NA | TRBJ2-7 | TRBV14 | NA
CASSSGTGGYEQYF | TGTGCCAGTAGTTCCGGGACAGGGGGCTACGAGCAGTACTTC | few | TRBJ2-7 | TRBV19 | TRBD1
CASSLGGGAWETQYF | TGTGCCAGCAGCTTAGGAGGGGGCGCATGGGAGACCCAGTACTTC | NA | TRBJ2-5 | TRBV13 | TRBD1
CASSLEGSTDTQYF | TGTGCCAGCAGCTTAGAGGGGAGCACAGATACGCAGTATTTT | NA | TRBJ2-3 | TRBV7-9 | NA
CSVVGGTKNIQYF | TGCAGCGTTGTGGGAGGGACCAAAAACATTCAGTACTTC | NA | TRBJ2-4 | TRBV29-1 | TRBD2
CATSPRLNQPQHF | TGTGCCACCAGCCCCAGGCTTAATCAGCCCCAGCATTTT | NA | TRBJ1-5 | TRBV15 | NA
CSVKEGTGDYEQYF | TGCAGCGTTAAAGAAGGGACCGGAGACTACGAGCAGTACTTC | NA | TRBJ2-7 | TRBV29-1 | NA
CASSERRGAYNEQFF | TGTGCCAGCAGTGAAAGGCGGGGGGCGTACAATGAGCAGTTCTTC | NA | TRBJ2-1 | TRBV2 | TRBD2
CSVEERDTHYEQYF | TGCAGCGTTGAAGAGAGGGACACACACTACGAGCAGTACTTC | NA | TRBJ2-7 | TRBV29-1 | NA
CATSRDGDVETQYF | TGTGCCACCAGCAGAGATGGGGATGTCGAGACCCAGTACTTC | NA | TRBJ2-5 | TRBV15 | NA
CASSQDIRGGFDEQFF | TGTGCCAGCAGCCAAGATATACGGGGGGGCTTCGATGAGCAGTTCTTC | NA | TRBJ2-1 | TRBV14 | TRBD2
CASTQRGNTGELFF | TGTGCCAGCACCCAGCGGGGGAACACCGGGGAGCTGTTTTTT | NA | TRBJ2-2 | TRBV9 | TRBD2
CASSSYSFYQPQHF | TGTGCCAGCAGTTCATACAGCTTTTATCAGCCCCAGCATTTT | NA | TRBJ1-5 | TRBV12-3/TRBV12-4 | NA
CASSVAGGPLDEQFF | TGCGCCAGCAGCGTAGCGGGAGGGCCATTGGATGAGCAGTTCTTC | NA | TRBJ2-1 | TRBV5-1 | TRBD2
CSASTGDYGYTF | TGCAGTGCTAGTACAGGGGACTATGGCTACACCTTC | NA | TRBJ1-2 | TRBV20-1 | TRBD1